The 11 T cell receptor beta chains below were found in one sample sequenced in a study of regulatory T cells in long-lasting Graves disease. The time point was: persistent/refractory GD, antithyroid drugs over 5 years with positive TRAb. From RNA extracted from PBMCs, the TCR library was made. Combining iRepertoire HTBI primers with Arm-PCR of CDR3 regions, the authors built TCR beta libraries. TCRdb recomputed calls from the multiplex PCR reads with MiXCR, one row per CDR3 protein. The table shows roughly 430,000 distinct CDR3 sequences, with 21% occurring only once. Source: peripheral blood mononuclear cells (PBMCs), taken when the disease was refractory, from a patient treated with antithyroid drugs. All receptors come from a female donor with Graves disease.

This clonotype was seen at least ten times. The chain uses TRBV6-1 and TRBJ1-2, with no clear D. The CDR3 spans 13 residues. V lost 1 base and J lost 6, with 9 bases in between. Germline lookup yields CDR1 MNHNS and CDR2 SASEGT. In DNA form, the CDR3 reads TGTGCCAGCAGTGAAGGAGAATATAATGGCTACACCTTC. It is translated as CASSEGEYNGYTF.

In its sample, this clonotype was seen a few times. The rearrangement uses TRBV19 and TRBJ1-6, with 7 bases fitting TRBD1. The V and J ends lost 5 bases and 8 bases, in that order; junction bases with no gene match: 6. This CDR3 is built from 14 residues. Germline values: CDR1 LNHDA, CDR2 SQIVND (reference sequence). CDR3 bases: TGTGCCAGTAGTTGGACAGGCCGGGATTCACCCCTCCACTTT. This encodes CASSWTGRDSPLHF. Drawing the rest from reference TRBV19 and TRBJ1-6, the complete variable domain is DGGITQSPKYLFRKEGQNVTLSCEQNLNHDAMYWYRQDPGQGLRLIYYSQIVNDFQKGDIAEGYSVSREKKESFPLTVTSAQKNPTAFYLCASSWTGRDSPLHFGNGTRLTVT.

In its sample, this clonotype was seen many times. This chain joins TRBV29-1 and TRBJ2-5; TRBD2 matches 12 bases. Germline CDR1 and CDR2: SQVTM and ANQGSEA. The CDR3 loop spans 17 amino acids. Germline trimming cut 0 bases from V and 5 bases from J; bases unmatched to any gene: 10. This chain's CDR3 is CSVEDPELAGGSETQYF. In DNA form, the CDR3 reads TGCAGCGTTGAAGATCCCGAACTAGCGGGAGGATCGGAGACCCAGTACTTC. Combining the CDR3 with reference TRBV29-1 and TRBJ2-5 gives the whole variable domain SAVISQKPSRDICQRGTSLTIQCQVDSQVTMMFWYRQQPGQSLTLIATANQGSEATYESGFVIDKFPISRPNLTFSTLTVSNMSPEDSSIYLCSVEDPELAGGSETQYFGPGTRLLVL.

The chain couples TRBV27 to TRBJ1-6, with 7 bases identical to TRBD1. The CDR3 is made up of 15 amino acids. Germline V gives CDR1 MNHEY, CDR2 SMNVEV (reference sequence). J lost 7 bases, V lost 4 bases, and 7 bases had no gene match. CDR3 residues: CASSSTGALNSPLHF. DNA for the CDR3: TGTGCCAGCAGTTCTACAGGGGCCCTAAATTCACCCCTCCACTTT.

The chain couples TRBV20-1 to TRBJ2-1, with 11 positions matching TRBD2. J was trimmed by 4 bases and V by 5 bases; bases with no gene match: 10. From germline, CDR1 is DFQATT and CDR2 SNEGSKA (reference sequence). This CDR3 is built from 16 residues. CDR3: CSALRLAGLGYNEQFF. The CDR3 region has the DNA TGCAGTGCTCTCCGACTAGCGGGATTAGGGTACAATGAGCAGTTCTTC.

This clonotype was counted only a few times. The CDR3 DNA sequence: TGCGCCAGCAGCTTGGATGAGGGGGCAGGCTATGGCTACACCTTC. This translates into CASSLDEGAGYGYTF. The V call is TRBV5-1, the J call TRBJ1-2; 7 nucleotides line up with TRBD1. Germline loops: CDR1 SGHRS, CDR2 YFSETQ. The CDR3 is 15 amino acids. Losses at the gene ends were 0 bases for V and 4 bases for J; bases not matched to a gene: 6.

A few counts support this clonotype. The CDR3 here is CASSGGGNQPQHF. CDR3 nucleotides: TGTGCCAGCAGCGGGGGAGGAAATCAGCCCCAGCATTTT. The V call is TRBV5-5, the J call TRBJ1-5; D possibly corresponds to TRBD1 (5 bases). Trimming removed 4 bases at V and 4 bases at J, with 9 bases between. Per germline, CDR1 SGHKS and CDR2 YYEKEE (reference sequence). The CDR3 runs 13 residues.

J is TRBJ2-5 and V is TRBV5-6; D perhaps matches TRBD1 (5 bases). Trimming took 1 base from V and 3 from J, leaving 22 bases between them. Germline V gene sequence: CDR1 SGHDT, CDR2 YYEEEE. This CDR3 is built from 18 residues. The CDR3 DNA sequence: TGTGCCAGCAGCTTGACGCCGCCCCACCCCGACAGTAAAGAGACCCAGTACTTC. This translates into CASSLTPPHPDSKETQYF. Full variable domain (outside the CDR3, taken from reference TRBV5-6 and TRBJ2-5): DAGVTQSPTHLIKTRGQQVTLRCSPKSGHDTVSWYQQALGQGPQFIFQYYEEEERQRGNFPDRFSGHQFPNYSSELNVNALLLGDSALYLCASSLTPPHPDSKETQYFGPGTRLLVL.

This clonotype was seen ten or more times. The chain carries TRBV28 and TRBJ1-5; D gene uncertain. V lost 3 bases and J lost 7, with 10 bases in between. The CDR3 consists of 13 residues. CDR1 and CDR2 (germline): MDHEN, SYDVKM. The CDR3 loop reads CASSLFSGQPQHF. The CDR3 region has the DNA TGTGCCAGCAGTTTGTTTTCCGGGCAGCCCCAGCATTTT. Supplemented by reference TRBV28 and TRBJ1-5, the full variable domain reads DVKVTQSSRYLVKRTGEKVFLECVQDMDHENMFWYRQDPGLGLRLIYFSYDVKMKEKGDIPEGYSVSREKKERFSLILESASTNQTSMYLCASSLFSGQPQHFGDGTRLSIL.

This clonotype was counted many times. The rearrangement links TRBV12-3 or TRBV12-4 to TRBJ1-2; D gene uncertain. This CDR3 comprises 12 residues. The V end lost 3 bases, the J end lost 4 bases, and 6 bases lay between the germline ends. CDR3 region: CASSFNPYGYTF. The CDR3 nucleotides read TGTGCCAGCAGTTTCAATCCCTATGGCTACACCTTC.

This chain joins TRBV29-1 and TRBJ2-1, with D unresolved. V lost 7 bases, J lost 10 bases, and 11 bases lay in between. The CDR3 spans 10 residues. The V gene's germline CDR1 is SQVTM and CDR2 ANQGSEA. The CDR3 sequence is CSAEYEEQFF. As DNA, the CDR3 is TGCAGCGCCGAGTACGAAGAGCAGTTCTTC.